The next 13 T cell receptor beta chains were all read from a single sample in a study of T cell responses to AZD1222 COVID-19 vaccine. Assay: immunoSEQ multiplex PCR; the TCRdb copy retains only in-frame clones and omits some. The sample lists 130,000 or so clones; 93% were seen once. Sequences were derived from peripheral blood, sampled on day 0 of AZD1222 vaccination. These receptors all come from an adult in good health.

The chain carries TRBV5-4 and TRBJ2-7; D is tentatively TRBD1 or TRBD2 (5 bases each). The V and J ends lost 0 bases and 5 bases respectively, with 12 bases between them. The germline V gene has CDR1 SGHNT and CDR2 YYREEE (reference sequence). The CDR3 is 14 amino acids. The CDR3: CASSLGGFGNEQYF. The CDR3, as DNA: TGTGCCAGCAGCTTGGGGGGGTTTGGGAACGAGCAGTACTTC.

The chain links TRBV15 to TRBJ1-1; no clear D gene. CDR1 LNHNV and CDR2 YYDKDF come from the germline V gene (reference sequence). The V and J ends lost 4 bases and 3 bases respectively, with 15 bases between them. The CDR3 covers 15 residues. The CDR3 coding sequence is TGTGCCACCAGCAAGACGTTAATGGCTGACACTGAAGCTTTCTTT. Its protein is CATSKTLMADTEAFF.

The rearrangement joins TRBV11-2 to TRBJ2-7; 7 nucleotides match TRBD1. V gave up 6 bases and J gave up 3 bases; unmatched junction bases: 5. Germline values: CDR1 SGHAT, CDR2 FQNNGV. The CDR3 covers 13 residues. DNA of the CDR3: TGTGCCAGCAGGTTACCAGGGGGCTACGAGCAGTACTTC. The encoded protein is CASRLPGGYEQYF.

The chain combines TRBV5-6 with TRBJ1-2, with D perhaps TRBD1 (6 bases). The CDR3 sequence is 16 residues long. Germline CDR1 reads SGHDT; CDR2 reads YYEEEE. Trimming took off 0 bases at V and 4 bases at J, with 16 bases between the two ends. The CDR3 is CASSLVGIQGTYGYTF. In DNA, the CDR3 is TGTGCCAGCAGCTTGGTGGGCATACAGGGCACCTATGGCTACACCTTC.

The chain is built from TRBV5-4 and TRBJ2-6; D unclear. Trimming removed 0 bases from V and 3 bases from J, with 7 bases in between. The CDR3 is made up of 15 amino acids. Per the germline V gene, CDR1 is SGHNT and CDR2 is YYREEE (reference sequence). In DNA, the CDR3 is TGTGCCAGCAGCTTGGGTAGCAGTGGGGCCAACGTCCTGACTTTC. This sequence encodes CASSLGSSGANVLTF.

The chain links TRBV6-6 to TRBJ2-6; possible D gene TRBD1, 5 bases. V was cut by 5 bases and J by 4 bases, with 27 bases left in between. Germline V lookup: CDR1 MNHNY, CDR2 SVGAGI (reference sequence). The CDR3 loop spans 20 amino acids. CDR3 amino acids: CASSRKTELVVLSGANVLTF. As DNA, the CDR3 is TGTGCCAGCAGTCGAAAGACAGAGCTTGTGGTATTATCCGGGGCCAACGTCCTGACTTTC.

As concerns this clone: At the DNA level, this CDR3 is encoded by other sequences in the same sample as well. Here the CDR3 reads CASSSQENTEAFF. CDR3 bases: TGTGCCAGCAGCTCTCAGGAGAACACTGAAGCTTTCTTT. The genes are TRBV7-3 and TRBJ1-1; the D is unclear. Trimming took off 4 bases at V and 1 base at J, with 7 bases between the two ends. CDR1 is SGHTA and CDR2 is FQGTGA in the germline V gene. The CDR3 contains 13 residues.

The rearrangement uses TRBV14 and TRBJ1-2, with 9 bases lining up with TRBD1. Germline assignment: CDR1 SGHDN and CDR2 FVKESK. The CDR3 runs 16 residues. The ends lost 4 bases at V and 2 bases at J; junction bases unmatched: 8. DNA of the CDR3: TGTGCCAGCAGCCGGACTAAGGGACAGGGAAACTATGGCTACACCTTC. Translated: CASSRTKGQGNYGYTF.

The chain combines TRBV14 with TRBJ2-4; D is undetermined. Germline assignment: CDR1 SGHDN and CDR2 FVKESK. This CDR3 has 12 amino acids. The V and J ends lost 3 bases and 9 bases respectively, with 9 bases between them. The CDR3 DNA reads TGTGCCAGCAGCCAGGGCAAGGGCATTCAGTACTTC. Protein: CASSQGKGIQYF.

This sequence joins TRBV2 and TRBJ2-1; the match to TRBD2 covers 8 bases. Germline values: CDR1 SNHLY, CDR2 FYNNEI. The CDR3 runs to 13 residues. J gave up 8 bases and V 5 bases, and 5 bases lay outside the gene matches. CDR3 sequence reads: CASSLQRGYEQFF. The CDR3 DNA sequence: TGTGCCAGCAGTCTTCAGCGGGGGTATGAGCAGTTCTTC.

V and J are TRBV11-2 and TRBJ2-3; 7 nucleotides agree with TRBD2. The CDR3 consists of 17 residues. Trimming took 4 bases from V and 0 from J; bases not matched to a gene: 10. Germline V gene data show CDR1 as SGHAT and CDR2 as FQNNGV. This CDR3 is CASSSLGAGLSTDTQYF. CDR3 nucleotides: TGTGCCAGCAGCTCCCTGGGAGCGGGGCTTAGCACAGATACGCAGTATTTT.

The chain recombines TRBV5-1 with TRBJ1-5; TRBD1 matches at 9 bases. The CDR3 length is 15 residues. The V and J ends lost 4 bases and 4 bases, in that order; junction bases with no gene match: 6. Germline V gene lookup returns CDR1 SGHRS and CDR2 YFSETQ. This CDR3 reads CASSEGQGRNQPQHF. For the CDR3, the DNA is TGCGCCAGCAGCGAAGGACAGGGGAGGAATCAGCCCCAGCATTTT. The entire variable domain, with the rest obtained from reference TRBV5-1 and TRBJ1-5, is as follows: KAGVTQTPRYLIKTRGQQVTLSCSPISGHRSVSWYQQTPGQGLQFLFEYFSETQRNKGNFPGRFSGRQFSNSRSEMNVSTLELGDSALYLCASSEGQGRNQPQHFGDGTRLSIL.

The rearrangement uses TRBV10-3 and TRBJ1-1, with 7 bases aligning to TRBD1. The CDR3 contains 14 residues. The junction had 6 bases not matched to a gene; V was cut back by 7 bases and J by 1 base. CDR1 and CDR2 (germline): ENHRY, SYGVKD. Here the CDR3 DNA reads TGTGCCATCACGGGAGACAGGGCGAACACTGAAGCTTTCTTT. This translates into CAITGDRANTEAFF.